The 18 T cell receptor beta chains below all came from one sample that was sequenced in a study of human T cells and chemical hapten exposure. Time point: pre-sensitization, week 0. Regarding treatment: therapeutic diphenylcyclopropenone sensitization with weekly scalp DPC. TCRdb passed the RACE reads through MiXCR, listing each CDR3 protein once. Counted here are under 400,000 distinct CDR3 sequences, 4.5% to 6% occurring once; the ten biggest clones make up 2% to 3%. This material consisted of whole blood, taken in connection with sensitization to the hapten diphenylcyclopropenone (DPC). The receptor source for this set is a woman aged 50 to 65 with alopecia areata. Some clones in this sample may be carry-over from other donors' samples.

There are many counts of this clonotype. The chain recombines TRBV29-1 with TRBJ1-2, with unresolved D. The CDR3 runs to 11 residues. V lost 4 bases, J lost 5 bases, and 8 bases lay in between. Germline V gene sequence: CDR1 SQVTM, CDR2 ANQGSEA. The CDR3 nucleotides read TGCAGCGTTGTATTGGGGTATGGCTACACCTTC. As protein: CSVVLGYGYTF.

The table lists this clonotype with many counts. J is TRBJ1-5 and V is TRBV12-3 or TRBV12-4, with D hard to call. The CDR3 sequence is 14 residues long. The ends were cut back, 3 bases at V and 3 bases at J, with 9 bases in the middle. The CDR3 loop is CASSFGQVNQPQHF. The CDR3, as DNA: TGTGCCAGCAGTTTCGGTCAAGTCAATCAGCCCCAGCATTTT.

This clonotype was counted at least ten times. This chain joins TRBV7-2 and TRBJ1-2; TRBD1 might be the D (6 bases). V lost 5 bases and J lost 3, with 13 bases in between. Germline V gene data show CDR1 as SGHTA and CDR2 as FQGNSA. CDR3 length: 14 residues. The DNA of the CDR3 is TGTGCCAGCAGCAGAGACAGGACCCACTATGGCTACACCTTC. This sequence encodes CASSRDRTHYGYTF. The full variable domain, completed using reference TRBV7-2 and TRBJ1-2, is GAGVSQSPSNKVTEKGKDVELRCDPISGHTALYWYRQSLGQGLEFLIYFQGNSAPDKSGLPSDRFSAERTGGSVSTLTIQRTQQEDSAVYLCASSRDRTHYGYTFGSGTRLTVV.

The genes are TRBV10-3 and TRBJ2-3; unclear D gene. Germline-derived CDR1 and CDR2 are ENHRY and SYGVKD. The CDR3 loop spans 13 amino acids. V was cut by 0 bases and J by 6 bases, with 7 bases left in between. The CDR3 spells CAISESALDTQYF. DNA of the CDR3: TGTGCCATCAGTGAGTCGGCGCTCGATACGCAGTATTTT.

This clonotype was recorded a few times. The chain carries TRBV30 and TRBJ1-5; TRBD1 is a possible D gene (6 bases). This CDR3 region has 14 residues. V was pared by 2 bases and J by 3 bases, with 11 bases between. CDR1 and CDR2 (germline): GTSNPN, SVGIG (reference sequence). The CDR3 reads CAWSQQGPNQPQHF. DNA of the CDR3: TGTGCCTGGAGTCAACAGGGACCCAATCAGCCCCAGCATTTT. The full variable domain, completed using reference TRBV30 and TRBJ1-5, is SQTIHQWPATLVQPVGSPLSLECTVEGTSNPNLYWYRQAAGRGLQLLFYSVGIGQISSEVPQNLSASRPQDRQFILSSKKLLLSDSGFYLCAWSQQGPNQPQHFGDGTRLSIL.

The DNA of the CDR3 is TGCGCCAGCAGAATGGATTGGGGGCGCAGGGACGAGCAGTACTTC. Its protein is CASRMDWGRRDEQYF. J is TRBJ2-7 and V is TRBV5-1, with D possibly TRBD1 on 6 matching bases. The V gene's germline CDR1 is SGHRS and CDR2 YFSETQ. The CDR3 sequence is 15 residues long. The V and J ends lost 5 bases and 5 bases respectively, with 20 bases between them.

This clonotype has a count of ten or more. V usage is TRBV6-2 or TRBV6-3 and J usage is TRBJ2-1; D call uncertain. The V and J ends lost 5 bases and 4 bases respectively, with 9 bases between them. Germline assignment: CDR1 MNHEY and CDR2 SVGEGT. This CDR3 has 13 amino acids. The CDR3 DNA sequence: TGTGCCAGCAGTCCGACCCAATACAATGAGCAGTTCTTC. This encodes CASSPTQYNEQFF.

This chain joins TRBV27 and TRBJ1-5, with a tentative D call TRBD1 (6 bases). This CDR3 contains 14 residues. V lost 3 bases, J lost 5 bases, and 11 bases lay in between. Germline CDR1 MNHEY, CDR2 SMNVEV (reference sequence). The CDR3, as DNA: TGTGCCAGCAGTTTCAGGGGATCCCATCAGCCCCAGCATTTT. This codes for CASSFRGSHQPQHF.

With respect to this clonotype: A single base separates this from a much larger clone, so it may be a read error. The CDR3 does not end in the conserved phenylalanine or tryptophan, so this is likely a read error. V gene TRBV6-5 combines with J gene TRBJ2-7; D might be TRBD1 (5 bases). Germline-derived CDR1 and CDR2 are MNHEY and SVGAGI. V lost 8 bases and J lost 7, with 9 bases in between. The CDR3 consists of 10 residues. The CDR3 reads CASGHGEQYL. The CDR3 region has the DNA TGTGCCAGCGGACATGGAGAGCAGTACCTC.

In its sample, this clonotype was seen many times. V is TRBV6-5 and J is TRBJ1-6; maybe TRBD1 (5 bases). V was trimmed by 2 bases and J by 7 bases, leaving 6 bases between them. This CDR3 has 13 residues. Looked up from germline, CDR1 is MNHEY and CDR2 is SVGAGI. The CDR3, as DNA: TGTGCCAGCAGTTACAGACAGAATTCACCCCTCCACTTT. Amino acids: CASSYRQNSPLHF.

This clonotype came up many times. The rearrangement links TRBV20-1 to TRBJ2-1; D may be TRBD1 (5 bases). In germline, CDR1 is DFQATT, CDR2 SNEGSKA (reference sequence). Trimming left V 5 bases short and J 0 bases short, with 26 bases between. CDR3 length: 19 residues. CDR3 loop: CSAPTLTDSPTFSYNEQFF. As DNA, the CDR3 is TGCAGTGCTCCTACCTTAACCGACAGTCCGACGTTCTCCTACAATGAGCAGTTCTTC.

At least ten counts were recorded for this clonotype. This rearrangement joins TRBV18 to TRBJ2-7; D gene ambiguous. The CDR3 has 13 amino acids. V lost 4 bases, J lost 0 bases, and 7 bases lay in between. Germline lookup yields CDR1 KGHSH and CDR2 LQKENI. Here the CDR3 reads CASSQGFSYEQYF. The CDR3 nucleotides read TGTGCCAGCTCACAAGGCTTCTCCTACGAGCAGTACTTC.

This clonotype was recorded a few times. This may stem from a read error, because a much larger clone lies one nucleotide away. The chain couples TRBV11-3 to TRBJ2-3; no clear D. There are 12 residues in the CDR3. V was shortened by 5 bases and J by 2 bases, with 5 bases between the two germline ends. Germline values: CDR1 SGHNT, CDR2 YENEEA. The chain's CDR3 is CASSANTDTQYF. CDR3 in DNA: TGTGCCAGCAGCGCAAACACAGATACGCAGTATTTT.

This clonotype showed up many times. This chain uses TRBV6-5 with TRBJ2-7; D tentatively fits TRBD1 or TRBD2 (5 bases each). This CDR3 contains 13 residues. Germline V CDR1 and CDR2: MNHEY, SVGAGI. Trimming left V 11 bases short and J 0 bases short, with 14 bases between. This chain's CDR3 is CASGAASSYEQYF. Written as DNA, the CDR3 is TGTGCCTCCGGGGCGGCAAGCTCCTACGAGCAGTACTTC.

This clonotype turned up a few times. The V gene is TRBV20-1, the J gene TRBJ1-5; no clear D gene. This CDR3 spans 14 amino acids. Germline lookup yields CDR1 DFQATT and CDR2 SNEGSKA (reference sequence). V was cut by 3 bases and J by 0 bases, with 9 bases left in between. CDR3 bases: TGCAGTGCTAGCGGCAGCTTTAGCAATCAGCCCCAGCATTTT. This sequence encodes CSASGSFSNQPQHF.

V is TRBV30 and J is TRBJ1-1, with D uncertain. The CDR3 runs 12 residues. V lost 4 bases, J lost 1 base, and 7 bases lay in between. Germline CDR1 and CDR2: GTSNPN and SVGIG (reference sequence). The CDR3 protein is CAWTERNTEAFF. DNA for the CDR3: TGTGCCTGGACCGAAAGGAACACTGAAGCTTTCTTT.

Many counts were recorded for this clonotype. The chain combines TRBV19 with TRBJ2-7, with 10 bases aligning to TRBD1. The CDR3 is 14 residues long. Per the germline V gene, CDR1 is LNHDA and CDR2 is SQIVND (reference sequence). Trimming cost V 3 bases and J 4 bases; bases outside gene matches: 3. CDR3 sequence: CASSIGTGVYEQYF. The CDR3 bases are TGTGCCAGTAGTATCGGGACAGGGGTGTACGAGCAGTACTTC. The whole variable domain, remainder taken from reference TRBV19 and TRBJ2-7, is DGGITQSPKYLFRKEGQNVTLSCEQNLNHDAMYWYRQDPGQGLRLIYYSQIVNDFQKGDIAEGYSVSREKKESFPLTVTSAQKNPTAFYLCASSIGTGVYEQYFGPGTRLTVT.

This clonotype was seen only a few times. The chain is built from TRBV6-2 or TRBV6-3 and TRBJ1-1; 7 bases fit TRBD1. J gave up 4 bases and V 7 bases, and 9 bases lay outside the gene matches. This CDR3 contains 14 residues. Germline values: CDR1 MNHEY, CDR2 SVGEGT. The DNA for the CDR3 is TGTGCCAGCACCATGATTTCAGGGGGCACTGAAGCTTTCTTT. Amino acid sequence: CASTMISGGTEAFF.